The rows below give T cell receptor beta chains drawn from one sample of a study of T-cell memory formation after mild COVID-19. Via MiXCR, TCRdb re-called the 5' RACE reads, giving one row per CDR3 protein. The sample shows approximately 350,000 distinct CDR3 sequences, 25% to 30% of them seen only once. Sequencing was carried out using PBMCs or a T cell subset sorted from them (not recorded which). The receptors come from an adult woman who had mild COVID-19 (a few samples of this study predate the infection). Cell type and time point are not known. The conserved cysteine and the conserved F or W are not part of the CDR3 here.

v_gene	j_gene	CDR3aa
TRBV30	TRBJ1-5	AWSPTGWGDQPQH
TRBV12-5	TRBJ2-7	ASGLGTSGGEPYEQY
TRBV30	TRBJ1-1	ACPAGQGSAEAF
TRBV3-1	TRBJ2-7	ASSPSGTSGSFAYEQY
TRBV5-4	TRBJ2-3	ASSFSGAGADTQY
TRBV29-1	TRBJ1-1	SVEEDGTSEAF
TRBV7-9	TRBJ2-3	ASSLGAGKDAQY
TRBV6-5	TRBJ2-1	ASSYTHNEQF
TRBV12-3/TRBV12-4	TRBJ2-3	ASSFLPGGTDTQY
TRBV27	TRBJ2-5	ATHPESSGRGSQETQY
TRBV7-2	TRBJ1-3	ASSSRIGGDTIY
TRBV7-9	TRBJ2-3	ASSSSGGWTDTQY
TRBV12-3/TRBV12-4	TRBJ2-3	ASSLGDRGVETDTQY
TRBV29-1	TRBJ2-1	SVEQGNGYYNGQF
TRBV7-6	TRBJ1-1	ASSLAVNLNTEAF
TRBV24-1	TRBJ2-2	ATGTGNTGELF
TRBV20-1	TRBJ1-1	SSAAVQPTEAF
TRBV20-1	TRBJ2-1	SAQTAGLAGVRKQF
TRBV28	TRBJ2-7	ASSQPGSSYEQY
TRBV7-2	TRBJ2-5	ASSLPEAQTQY
TRBV27	TRBJ1-5	ASARTHNQPQH
TRBV24-1	TRBJ2-3	ATSDLTHETDTQY
TRBV6-5	TRBJ1-2	ASSYSRTGNYGYT
TRBV7-2	TRBJ2-5	ASSFVTGGPGKTQY
TRBV11-3	TRBJ2-1	ASSLAQAGFNEQF
TRBV7-9	TRBJ2-3	ASSLVGRGLRTDTQY
TRBV12-3/TRBV12-4	TRBJ1-2	ASRPQGASYGYT
TRBV7-2	TRBJ1-4	ASSASGDEKLF
TRBV7-6	TRBJ2-7	ASSFEVGAPRESYEQY
TRBV11-3	TRBJ2-4	ASSPLDRNIQY
TRBV5-1	TRBJ2-3	ASSLGLAGGYPSTDTQY
TRBV5-8	TRBJ2-3	ASHPGRTFTDTQY
TRBV14	TRBJ1-3	ASSQDLGAARNTIY
TRBV4-3	TRBJ2-3	ASSQGPRLSDTQY
TRBV2	TRBJ1-1	ASRGQGFDTEAF
TRBV7-9	TRBJ2-5	ASSSSRGAQETQY
TRBV29-1	TRBJ2-7	SVEVDSRPQYEQY